The 22 T cell receptor beta chains below all came from one sample that was sequenced in a study of T cells expressing NK-cell markers. TCRdb reprocessed the 5' RACE reads and stores each CDR3 protein as one record, lacking DNA. Its listing shows about 180,000 distinct CDR3 sequences. Source material: blood T cells: a sorted CD56 or NKG2C T cell subset, CD4+ or CD8+ T cells, or bulk PBMC T cells (not recorded which). The receptors shown here come from a man between 18 and 69 years old in good health.

The chain has TRBV7-8 and TRBJ1-5; the D call of TRBD1 rests on TCRdb alone, since no DNA is present to check it. The CDR3 spans 15 residues. Germline assignment: CDR1 SGHVS and CDR2 FQNEAQ. The CDR3 loop is CASSSPGTGNQPQHF.

The V gene is TRBV9, the J gene TRBJ2-5; TCRdb returns TRBD1, unconfirmable since there is no DNA. The CDR3 is 14 residues long. Germline CDR1 is SGDLS and CDR2 is YYNGEE. The CDR3 sequence is CASSLQGADETQYF.

This chain links TRBV7-9 with TRBJ1-1; TCRdb indicates TRBD1, and absent DNA this call remains unverified. This CDR3 has 14 amino acids. The germline CDR1 and CDR2 sequences are SEHNR and FQNEAQ (reference sequence). CDR3 protein: CASSPVQGGTEAFF. Supplemented by reference TRBV7-9 and TRBJ1-1, the full variable domain reads DTGVSQNPRHKITKRGQNVTFRCDPISEHNRLYWYRQTLGQGPEFLTYFQNEAQLEKSRLLSDRFSAERPKGSFSTLEIQRTEQGDSAMYLCASSPVQGGTEAFFGQGTRLTVV.

The V gene is TRBV6-1, the J gene TRBJ1-1. Germline lookup yields CDR1 MNHNS and CDR2 SASEGT. This CDR3 comprises 15 residues. The CDR3 loop is CASSEFWSADIEAFF.

The rearrangement uses TRBV7-8 and TRBJ1-2; TCRdb's D call of TRBD1 is untestable without DNA. Germline CDR1 reads SGHVS; CDR2 reads FQNEAQ. The CDR3 loop spans 14 amino acids. The CDR3 sequence: CASSLDGTAYGYTF.

The chain has TRBV7-2 and TRBJ2-7; TCRdb reports TRBD2, a call that lacks DNA to check it against. Germline CDR1 SGHTA, CDR2 FQGNSA. CDR3 length: 14 amino acids. The CDR3 region is CASTGSTARNEQYF.

The chain has TRBV6-1 and TRBJ1-3. Germline lookup yields CDR1 MNHNS and CDR2 SASEGT. The CDR3 is 15 residues long. CDR3 loop: CASSELQGTGNTIYF.

This chain uses TRBV12-3 or TRBV12-4 with TRBJ1-5; the D gene TCRdb calls, TRBD1, cannot be checked with no DNA. CDR3 size: 18 residues. This CDR3 is CASSMTGWIDRSEQPQHF.

The V gene is TRBV25-1, the J gene TRBJ2-5; TCRdb reports TRBD2, a call that lacks DNA to check it against. The CDR3 contains 18 residues. Looked up from germline, CDR1 is MGHDK and CDR2 is SYGVNS. The chain's CDR3 is CASSDRLAGNPTEETQYF. Complete variable domain (other parts from reference TRBV25-1 and TRBJ2-5): EADIYQTPRYLVIGTGKKITLECSQTMGHDKMYWYQQDPGMELHLIHYSYGVNSTEKGDLSSESTVSRIRTEHFPLTLESARPSHTSQYLCASSDRLAGNPTEETQYFGPGTRLLVL.

The chain recombines TRBV3-1 with TRBJ2-5; TCRdb outputs TRBD1, but without DNA this stays unchecked. This CDR3 spans 15 amino acids. Germline values: CDR1 LGHDT, CDR2 YNNKEL (reference sequence). CDR3 loop: CASSHTGGWKETQYF.

The chain employs TRBV6-1 and TRBJ2-6; absent DNA, TCRdb's TRBD1 call cannot be checked. Germline CDR1 MNHNS, CDR2 SASEGT. CDR3 size: 14 residues. The CDR3 is CATVQGPGANVLTF.

The chain carries TRBV27 and TRBJ2-1; the TCRdb D gene call, TRBD2, has no DNA to confirm it. The CDR3 length is 16 residues. Germline V gene data show CDR1 as MNHEY and CDR2 as SMNVEV (reference sequence). CDR3 in amino acids: CASSLLGTSGANEQFF.

V is TRBV6-5 and J is TRBJ2-3; TCRdb gives TRBD2 as the D gene, but with no DNA this cannot be confirmed. This CDR3 spans 17 amino acids. The germline gives CDR1 MNHEY, CDR2 SVGAGI. The CDR3 sequence is CASSYSILAGESDTQYF.

V usage is TRBV12-3 or TRBV12-4 and J usage is TRBJ1-5; as DNA is missing, the TRBD1 call by TCRdb cannot be tested. The CDR3 consists of 16 residues. Here the CDR3 reads CARTLSPGQGVEPQHF.

V and J are TRBV9 and TRBJ2-4; TCRdb proposes TRBD2, but this gene call is untestable without DNA. CDR1 and CDR2 from the germline V gene are SGDLS and YYNGEE. The CDR3 has 15 residues. This chain's CDR3 is CASSVRGGALNIQYF.

The rearrangement uses TRBV13 and TRBJ2-7; TCRdb designates TRBD1, a call that cannot be tested without DNA. Per germline, CDR1 PRHDT and CDR2 FYEKMQ (reference sequence). The CDR3 consists of 15 residues. The CDR3 sequence is CASSLGRDTSYEQYF.

The V and J genes are TRBV4-1 and TRBJ1-6. This CDR3 comprises 15 residues. Germline V lookup: CDR1 MGHRA, CDR2 YSYEKL. The CDR3 spells CASSQNDGGNSPLHF.

The J gene is TRBJ1-6, the V gene TRBV6-1. CDR1 and CDR2 (germline): MNHNS, SASEGT. The CDR3 has 15 residues. CDR3 in amino acids: CASSELARYNSPLHF.

This rearrangement joins TRBV20-1 to TRBJ1-1. There are 14 residues in the CDR3. The germline V gene encodes CDR1 DFQATT and CDR2 SNEGSKA (reference sequence). CDR3 in amino acids: CSARDTATNTEAFF.

V usage is TRBV5-4 and J usage is TRBJ2-7; absent DNA, TCRdb's TRBD1 call cannot be checked. The germline V gene has CDR1 SGHNT and CDR2 YYREEE (reference sequence). The CDR3 has 15 residues. The CDR3 sequence: CASSSTGLGLVEQYF.

The chain combines TRBV7-9 with TRBJ2-5; TCRdb lists TRBD1, though no DNA is available to test this call. Germline-derived CDR1 and CDR2 are SEHNR and FQNEAQ (reference sequence). This CDR3 region has 15 residues. This CDR3 reads CASSPRGNERETQYF.

The rearrangement links TRBV6-2 or TRBV6-3 to TRBJ2-7. There are 11 residues in the CDR3. The germline gives CDR1 MNHEY, CDR2 SVGEGT. The chain's CDR3 is CASRNGWEQYF.